Sequencing of this TCR beta chain was carried out in a study of OX40 agonist ivuxolimab in advanced cancers. Study at large: Participants, 75% to 90% male, averaged roughly 60 years of age, ranging from roughly 23 to 90. Three patients got partial responses; one had hepatocellular carcinoma and two had cutaneous melanoma. Study-wide results and caveats: Average numbers of expanded clones were greater in CD8+ T cells than in CD4+.

Sequencing used immunoSEQ multiplex PCR; TCRdb keeps in-frame clones, though not all of them. This table holds about 49,000 clones, roughly 85% found once. This clone has only one observation. Its matching antigen is unknown. Autoimmune disease history or systemic immunosuppression led to patient exclusion. This sample comprised CD4+ or CD8+ T cells sorted from blood, obtained in a trial of the OX40 agonist ivuxolimab. The receptor was isolated from an adult with an advanced solid tumor such as melanoma, head and neck, liver or kidney cancer.

CDR3 residues: CASSQAPDRVSSPLHF. The DNA for the CDR3 is TGTGCCAGCAGCCAGGCCCCCGACAGGGTCAGTTCACCCCTCCACTTT. V usage is TRBV4-2 and J usage is TRBJ1-6; 7 bases are shared with TRBD1. Germline lookup yields CDR1 LGHNA and CDR2 YNFKEQ. This CDR3 has 16 residues. V lost 3 bases and J lost 9; bases outside the gene matches: 11.